Sequencing of this T cell receptor beta chain was carried out in a study of beta chain features in type 1 diabetes. This clone was counted a few times. Its antigen remains unknown. Overall study results and limits: TCRB CDR3s were moderately but significantly shorter in Type 1 diabetes patients in all four CD4+ subsets.

The study reverse transcribed the entire isolated RNA, so it sequenced expressed TCRB transcripts. The assay was immunoSEQ multiplex PCR, and TCRdb's table has in-frame clones only and misses some. Among about 640,000 clones listed, roughly 12% were seen once. The clonotype originates from a man aged 30-40 years with type 1 diabetes. Sequencing was done on a sample of naive CD4+ T cells from blood.

This CDR3 reads CASSIAPGTGDTYEQYF. CDR3 sequence (DNA): TGTGCCAGTAGTATTGCTCCCGGGACAGGCGACACCTACGAGCAGTACTTC. The chain combines TRBV19 with TRBJ2-7; TRBD1 agrees at 8 bases. This CDR3 spans 17 amino acids. J gave up 2 bases and V 3 bases, and 12 bases lay outside the gene matches. Germline V lookup: CDR1 LNHDA, CDR2 SQIVND (reference sequence).